This TCR beta chain originates from a study of CD8 T cells in Susac syndrome (dated by TCRdb to between 2018 and 2021). Looking at the study overall: Of the Susac syndrome patients who were sequenced, more than five had clinically active disease and 8 or 9 were in clinical remission. At blood withdrawal, Susac syndrome patients were either therapy-naive, taking corticosteroids (in some cases with IVIg as well), or taking IVIg alone. Whether CD8+ T cell activation and differentiation in Susac syndrome was antigen driven was tested using repertoire sequencing. The paper as a whole reports these results and caveats: In the CD4+ T cell repertoire of Susac syndrome patients, clonal expansion was not detected. The number of individuals in the TCR sequencing and HLA analysis was recognized as being relatively small.

Peripheral blood CD8+ and CD4+ T cells from healthy donors, Susac syndrome patients and multiple sclerosis patients were profiled by high-throughput TCR beta sequencing. Recently defined diagnostic criteria for definite or probable disease were met by the Susac syndrome patients. Bulk CD8+ and CD4+ T cells were purified by magnetic negative isolation, while CD8+ TEMRA cells were enriched using FACS. Blood was drawn into EDTA tubes, processed within 24 hours, and PBMCs were isolated by density gradient centrifugation. PBMCs intended for TCR sequencing were frozen in liquid nitrogen and were later thawed in a 37 degrees C water bath. The sorted or isolated CD4+, CD8+ and CD8+ TEMRA cells had a purity of 90% or higher. RNA was extracted using the RNeasy kit, and roughly 0.45 to 1 ug of the RNA was reverse transcribed with random hexamers. The immunoSEQ multiplex PCR assay, which covers 54 Vbeta and 13 Jbeta segments, was used to amplify TCR beta CDR3 regions. PCR amplification bias was corrected by using a synthetic template baseline for primer optimization and computational correction. As for how the authors treated the data: Reads were annotated to V, D and J genes per IMGT and analyzed with immunoSEQ Analyzer, keeping only productive sequences. Clonality was computed as one minus Shannon entropy normalized by log2 of the number of productive unique sequences. Public and private clones were assessed among the 100 most prevalent clones of each patient and control. Clones were defined as Susac-specific if absent from the healthy and MS cohorts, from 1052 published viral clones and from other ImmuneACCESS disease sequences. TCRdb reprocessed the public reads (quality trimming at Q25 with fastp, clone calling with MiXCR) and kept in-frame beta chains. Rows with one shared CDR3 protein collapse into an entry with the most common genes and DNA. These V and J calls originate from TCRdb's pipeline instead of the authors' own analysis. The sample has about 190,000 distinct CDR3 sequences on record, more than 90% of them singletons. 0.075% to 0.1% of the sample is held by the ten biggest clonotypes.

From V the trimming removes 3 bases and from J it removes 7 bases, while the gene matches leave 7 bases of the junction unaccounted for. The germline V gene (reference sequence) gives CDR1 as GTSNPN and CDR2 as SVGIG. The CDR3, cysteine through phenylalanine, is 15 amino acids long. The sequence is cut down to CDR3 DNA, 45 bases in frame from base 1. In this sample, this clonotype turned up once. Its cognate antigen has yet to be identified. Base quality data are lacking; no much larger clone is found one base away. One read represents weak support. Sequencing was done on a sample of CD4+ T cells from PBMCs. The chain links TRBV30 with TRBJ2-1, with 12 central nucleotides matching TRBD1. The TCR sequence derives from a human donor with Susac syndrome. The base sequence is TGTGCCTGGAGCCGGGGACAGGGGGCGAGTAATGAGCAGTTCTTC. Its protein reads: CAWSRGQGASNEQFF.